This passage covers 17 T cell receptor beta chains from one sample sequenced in a study of blood T cell repertoires in COVID-19. Measured with immunoSEQ multiplex PCR; TCRdb has only the in-frame clones, and not every one. Here the sample spans 190,000 or so clones, around 86% being singletons. The source material was peripheral blood. The receptor set was obtained from a middle-aged man with acute or convalescent COVID-19.

The chain carries TRBV5-6 and TRBJ2-1, with 10 bases identical to TRBD1. Germline lookup yields CDR1 SGHDT and CDR2 YYEEEE. The CDR3 runs to 17 residues. The V and J ends lost 4 bases and 6 bases, in that order; junction bases with no gene match: 13. The CDR3: CASSRKIDRGRGNEQFF. CDR3 DNA sequence: TGTGCCAGCAGCCGTAAAATAGACAGGGGGCGCGGCAATGAGCAGTTCTTC. Drawing the rest from reference TRBV5-6 and TRBJ2-1, the complete variable domain is DAGVTQSPTHLIKTRGQQVTLRCSPKSGHDTVSWYQQALGQGPQFIFQYYEEEERQRGNFPDRFSGHQFPNYSSELNVNALLLGDSALYLCASSRKIDRGRGNEQFFGPGTRLTVL.

CDR3 region: CASSLGRGRGNTEAFF. The DNA of the CDR3 is TGTGCCAGCAGCTTGGGCAGGGGAAGAGGAAACACTGAAGCTTTCTTT. V is TRBV5-6 and J is TRBJ1-1; possible D gene TRBD1, 6 bases. Germline V gives CDR1 SGHDT, CDR2 YYEEEE. V lost 0 bases and J 2 bases, leaving 14 bases between the germline ends. The CDR3 is 16 residues long.

In DNA form, the CDR3 reads TGTGCCAGCAGCGCTACAGACACCCTTTCCTACGAGCAGTACTTC. As protein: CASSATDTLSYEQYF. The chain carries TRBV9 and TRBJ2-7; no definite D call. The V end was cut by 3 bases, the J end by 1 base, with 14 bases between. This CDR3 has 15 residues. Germline V CDR1 and CDR2: SGDLS, YYNGEE.

The chain uses TRBV12-3 or TRBV12-4 and TRBJ2-3; D remains ambiguous. Trimming removed 2 bases at V and 11 bases at J, with 11 bases between. CDR3 length: 12 amino acids. This chain's CDR3 is CASSLRQEGQYF. The CDR3 DNA follows: TGTGCCAGCAGTTTAAGGCAGGAAGGGCAGTATTTT.

V is TRBV9 and J is TRBJ2-1; D might be TRBD1 (6 bases). With 4 bases removed from V and 5 bases from J, the gap between germline ends came to 16 bases. CDR1 and CDR2 (germline): SGDLS, YYNGEE. The CDR3 has 15 amino acids. The CDR3 loop reads CASSPTGILNNEQFF. The CDR3 DNA reads as TGTGCCAGCAGCCCTACAGGGATCCTAAACAATGAGCAGTTCTTC.

The V call is TRBV5-6, the J call TRBJ1-1; the D is unclear. Deletions cut 0 bases from V and 1 base from J, with 4 bases between. The CDR3 is 13 residues long. Germline V CDR1 and CDR2: SGHDT, YYEEEE. CDR3 DNA sequence: TGTGCCAGCAGCTTGGGAGGGAACACTGAAGCTTTCTTT. Translated: CASSLGGNTEAFF.

CDR3 amino acids: CASSLDMGRGYTEAFF. CDR3 nucleotides: TGTGCCAGCAGCTTAGATATGGGGCGCGGATACACTGAAGCTTTCTTT. This chain links TRBV7-8 with TRBJ1-1, with D possibly matching TRBD1 (5 bases). Deletions cut 1 base from V and 3 bases from J, with 15 bases between. CDR1 is SGHVS, CDR2 FQNEAQ, per germline. The CDR3 length is 16 residues.

The CDR3 is CASSPTGAGGYTF. CDR3 DNA: TGTGCCAGTAGTCCTACAGGGGCAGGGGGCTACACCTTC. The chain is built from TRBV19 and TRBJ1-2; TRBD1 matches at 7 bases. After removal of 5 bases from V and 8 bases from J, the junction contained 8 bases not matched to a gene. The CDR3 runs 13 residues. Germline V gives CDR1 LNHDA, CDR2 SQIVND (reference sequence).

The rearrangement uses TRBV11-2 and TRBJ1-3, with D uncertain. Germline V gives CDR1 SGHAT, CDR2 FQNNGV. The V and J ends lost 5 bases and 4 bases respectively, with 12 bases between them. CDR3 length: 14 residues. CDR3 amino acids: CASSPPRAGNTIYF. The DNA for the CDR3 is TGTGCCAGCAGCCCCCCTCGCGCGGGAAACACCATATATTTT.

The V and J genes are TRBV27 and TRBJ2-3, with D maybe TRBD1 (5 bases). Trimming took off 5 bases at V and 5 bases at J, with 11 bases between the two ends. The CDR3 sequence is 13 residues long. Germline V lookup: CDR1 MNHEY, CDR2 SMNVEV (reference sequence). The CDR3 nucleotides are TGTGCCAGCAGTGCCAGGGAAGGAGATACGCAGTATTTT. Its translation is CASSAREGDTQYF.

V usage is TRBV11-2 and J usage is TRBJ2-1; unclear D gene. Trimming took 2 bases from V and 2 from J, leaving 7 bases between them. This CDR3 has 14 amino acids. CDR1 is SGHAT and CDR2 is FQNNGV in the germline V gene. The CDR3 spells CASSLPVTYNEQFF. The DNA for the CDR3 is TGTGCCAGCAGCTTACCGGTCACCTACAATGAGCAGTTCTTC.

The chain uses TRBV10-3 and TRBJ2-3; 9 bases map to TRBD1. The CDR3 runs 17 residues. The germline gives CDR1 ENHRY, CDR2 SYGVKD. With 3 bases clipped from V and 0 bases from J, the junction kept 7 bases outside the gene matches. CDR3 DNA sequence: TGTGCCATCAGTGAAAGAGGGACAGGGTTTAGCACAGATACGCAGTATTTT. As protein: CAISERGTGFSTDTQYF.

The V call is TRBV12-3 or TRBV12-4, the J call TRBJ2-1; D is unclear. This CDR3 comprises 12 residues. Trimming pared 4 bases from V and 7 bases from J, leaving 8 bases between. The CDR3 nucleotides read TGTGCCAGCAGTTATTCCAGGAATGAGCAGTTCTTC. Protein product: CASSYSRNEQFF.

The V call is TRBV18, the J call TRBJ2-1; D is undetermined. The V gene lost 3 bases and the J gene lost 0 bases, with 9 bases spanning the gap. The CDR3 has 15 amino acids. Per germline, CDR1 KGHSH and CDR2 LQKENI. The CDR3 DNA reads as TGTGCCAGCTCACCGTTTGCGGCCTCCTACAATGAGCAGTTCTTC. Amino acids: CASSPFAASYNEQFF. The variable domain in full, completed from reference TRBV18 and TRBJ2-1, reads NAGVMQNPRHLVRRRGQEARLRCSPMKGHSHVYWYRQLPEEGLKFMVYLQKENIIDESGMPKERFSAEFPKEGPSILRIQQVVRGDSAAYFCASSPFAASYNEQFFGPGTRLTVL.

The chain joins TRBV29-1 to TRBJ1-5; TRBD1 is a possible D gene (5 bases). Trimming shortened V by 2 bases and J by 6 bases, and 11 bases separated the two germline ends. Germline CDR1 and CDR2: SQVTM and ANQGSEA. The CDR3 consists of 13 residues. The CDR3 DNA sequence: TGCAGCGTTGAACCGGGCCAGGGTCAGCCCCAGCATTTT. Encoded protein: CSVEPGQGQPQHF.

The chain uses TRBV7-2 and TRBJ1-3; 7 bases line up with TRBD1. Germline V CDR1 and CDR2: SGHTA, FQGNSA. V lost 6 bases, J lost 1 base, and 9 bases stayed unmatched. This CDR3 has 16 residues. CDR3 nucleotide sequence: TGTGCCAGCAGGCGATTCGACAGGGATTCTGGAAACACCATATATTTT. Protein sequence: CASRRFDRDSGNTIYF.

The chain combines TRBV3-1 (or the pseudogene TRBV3-2) with TRBJ1-2, with TRBD1 matching over 7 bases. The V gene end was trimmed by 0 bases and the J gene end by 5 bases; junction bases not matched to a gene: 9. CDR1 is LGHDT, CDR2 YNNKEL, per germline (reference sequence). This CDR3 has 16 amino acids. CDR3 loop: CASSQDGGGTAYGYTF. The CDR3 nucleotides read TGTGCCAGCAGCCAAGACGGTGGCGGGACAGCTTATGGCTACACCTTC.